This is a list of T cell receptor beta chains from one sample in a study of OX40 agonist ivuxolimab in advanced cancers. This table comes from immunoSEQ multiplex PCR, and its TCRdb copy is limited to in-frame clones, with some not included. The sample includes tens of thousands of clones, 83% seen only once; the top ten take approximately 3.2%. Sequencing was performed on CD4+ or CD8+ T cells sorted from blood, taken in a trial of the OX40 agonist ivuxolimab. All receptors come from an adult with an advanced solid tumor such as melanoma, head and neck, liver or kidney cancer. The CDR3 runs from the conserved cysteine through the conserved F or W. A D gene is named only where the DNA matches it firmly. Some rows mark clone size as missing; the rest say once, few, many or name a class of expanded clone.

CDR3 protein	CDR3 DNA	D gene	V gene	J gene	clone size
CASSQEGRGKETQYF	TGCGCCAGCAGCCAAGAGGGGAGGGGAAAGGAGACCCAGTACTTC	TRBD2	TRBV4-1	TRBJ2-5	NA
CASSSGGAGTGELFF	TGTGCCAGCAGCAGCGGGGGGGCTGGAACCGGGGAGCTGTTTTTT	TRBD2	TRBV7-2	TRBJ2-2	NA
CASSSSYEQYF	TGTGCCAGCAGCTCGTCCTACGAGCAGTACTTC	NA	TRBV11-1	TRBJ2-7	NA
CASSYTGVVDEQFF	TGTGCCAGCAGCTATACAGGGGTAGTGGATGAGCAGTTCTTC	TRBD1	TRBV7-9	TRBJ2-1	NA
CAISQMESNQPQHF	TGTGCCATCAGTCAAATGGAAAGCAATCAGCCCCAGCATTTT	NA	TRBV10-3	TRBJ1-5	NA
CATSGDRVGYTF	TGTGCCACCAGCGGAGACAGGGTAGGCTACACCTTC	TRBD1	TRBV15	TRBJ1-2	NA
CASSLAYRGYEQYF	TGTGCCAGCAGCTTAGCTTATCGGGGCTACGAGCAGTACTTC	NA	TRBV7-2	TRBJ2-7	NA
CASSPSVSGANVLTF	TGTGCCAGCAGCCCCTCGGTCTCTGGGGCCAACGTCCTGACTTTC	NA	TRBV7-9	TRBJ2-6	once
CASSLGVVRGETQYF	TGTGCCAGTAGTTTGGGGGTCGTCAGGGGAGAGACCCAGTACTTC	NA	TRBV19	TRBJ2-5	NA
CASSFPPDYEQYF	TGTGCCAGCAGCTTCCCCCCGGACTACGAGCAGTACTTC	NA	TRBV5-4	TRBJ2-7	NA
CASSLQGSTPETQYF	TGTGCCAGCAGCTTACAGGGCTCGACACCAGAGACCCAGTACTTC	NA	TRBV7-3	TRBJ2-5	once
CASSPTRAYNEQFF	TGTGCCAGCAGCCCGACCCGAGCCTACAATGAGCAGTTCTTC	NA	TRBV7-8	TRBJ2-1	NA
CASSYSPGLDLHTQYF	TGTGCCAGCAGTTACTCGCCGGGATTGGATCTACATACGCAGTATTTT	NA	TRBV6-5	TRBJ2-3	NA
CASSVDVGGADLSYEQYF	TGTGCCAGCAGCGTAGATGTTGGTGGGGCGGATCTTTCCTACGAGCAGTACTTC	NA	TRBV9	TRBJ2-7	NA
CAWSGANQETQYF	TGTGCCTGGTCAGGGGCCAACCAAGAGACCCAGTACTTC	NA	TRBV30	TRBJ2-5	once
CASSLSFGGPYEQYF	TGTGCCAGCAGTTTATCGTTCGGGGGTCCCTACGAGCAGTACTTC	NA	TRBV27	TRBJ2-7	NA
CASGNRQGGYGYTF	TGTGCCAGCGGCAACCGACAGGGTGGCTATGGCTACACCTTC	TRBD1	TRBV5-6	TRBJ1-2	few
CASSLGMDTQYF	TGTGCCAGCAGCTTAGGTATGGATACGCAGTATTTT	NA	TRBV11-2	TRBJ2-3	NA
CATHTGGEQFF	TGTGCTACCCACACGGGGGGTGAGCAGTTCTTC	TRBD2	TRBV6-5	TRBJ2-1	once
CASSAGQDNEQFF	TGTGCCAGCAGCGCGGGACAGGACAATGAGCAGTTCTTC	TRBD1	TRBV5-4	TRBJ2-1	NA
CASSFTENSPLHF	TGCGCCAGCAGCTTTACAGAGAATTCACCCCTCCACTTT	NA	TRBV5-1	TRBJ1-6	NA
CASSRGQGSNYGYTF	TGCGCCAGCAGCCGAGGACAGGGATCTAACTATGGCTACACCTTC	TRBD1	TRBV4-1	TRBJ1-2	NA
CASSQGGGTGLWEQYF	TGCGCCAGCAGCCAGGGGGGCGGCACAGGGTTGTGGGAGCAGTACTTC	NA	TRBV4-1	TRBJ2-7	NA
CASGYSTGIGYTF	TGCGCCAGCGGATATTCAACAGGTATCGGCTACACCTTC	NA	TRBV10-2	TRBJ1-2	NA
CSVEGGGGAGGSYNEQFF	TGCAGCGTTGAAGGGGGGGGAGGGGCAGGAGGTTCCTACAATGAGCAGTTCTTC	TRBD2	TRBV29-1	TRBJ2-1	NA
CASSAAPAQEGHSPLHF	TGCGCCAGCAGCGCGGCACCGGCCCAGGAGGGACATTCACCCCTCCACTTT	NA	TRBV5-1	TRBJ1-6	NA
CASSIQGANYGYTF	TGTGCCAGTAGTATTCAGGGAGCTAACTATGGCTACACCTTC	NA	TRBV19	TRBJ1-2	NA